Presented here are 29 T cell receptor beta chains from one specimen sequenced in a study of cytomegalovirus exposure and HLA in healthy donors. 13 Jbeta primers and 60 Vbeta primers were used for the PCR. Profiled with immunoSEQ multiplex PCR; TCRdb holds only in-frame clones, not every one. The sample holds about 160,000 clones, roughly 85% seen once. Sequencing was carried out using PBMCs. All receptors derive from a man in his late teens or twenties in good health and CMV-seropositive.

The chain employs TRBV7-8 and TRBJ1-1, with a possible D match to TRBD1 (6 bases). Between the trimmed V and J ends, which lost 10 bases and 4 bases, there was a span of 16 bases. Germline V CDR1 and CDR2: SGHVS, FQNEAQ. The CDR3 is made up of 13 amino acids. CDR3 loop: CAISRGAGTEAFF. The DNA of the CDR3 is TGTGCCATCAGTCGGGGGGCCGGCACTGAAGCTTTCTTT. Full variable domain (rest looked up from reference TRBV7-8 and TRBJ1-1): GAGVSQSPRYKVAKRGQDVALRCDPISGHVSLFWYQQALGQGPEFLTYFQNEAQLDKSGLPSDRFFAERPEGSVSTLKIQRTQQEDSAVYLCAISRGAGTEAFFGQGTRLTVV.

The genes are TRBV28 and TRBJ2-7, with 7 positions matching TRBD1. From germline, CDR1 is MDHEN and CDR2 SYDVKM. The V gene end was trimmed by 10 bases and the J gene end by 0 bases; junction bases not matched to a gene: 9. The CDR3 covers 14 residues. The CDR3 loop is CATNAGGFSYEQYF. CDR3 in DNA: TGTGCCACTAATGCAGGGGGTTTCTCCTACGAGCAGTACTTC.

This clone was seen more than once but under ten times. The chain links TRBV7-2 to TRBJ1-1; D is perhaps TRBD1 (5 bases). The V end lost 4 bases, the J end lost 1 base, and 19 bases lay between the germline ends. This CDR3 spans 17 amino acids. Germline assignment: CDR1 SGHTA and CDR2 FQGNSA. The CDR3: CASSWTSTATTNTEAFF. The CDR3, as DNA: TGTGCCAGCAGCTGGACCTCGACAGCCACCACGAACACTGAAGCTTTCTTT.

The CDR3 reads CAISESSFRREGQDTQYF. For the CDR3, the DNA is TGTGCCATCAGTGAGTCGAGTTTCCGGCGGGAGGGCCAAGATACGCAGTATTTT. The V call is TRBV10-3, the J call TRBJ2-3; 9 bases align to TRBD2. The trim removed 0 bases at V and 5 bases at J, leaving 12 bases unmatched. CDR3 length: 18 amino acids. Germline V gene lookup returns CDR1 ENHRY and CDR2 SYGVKD.

For this clone: The conserved phenylalanine or tryptophan is not found at the CDR3 terminus, so this likely reflects a read error. V is TRBV9 and J is TRBJ1-1; D is perhaps TRBD1 (6 bases). CDR1 and CDR2 from the germline V gene are SGDLS and YYNGEE. CDR3 size: 14 residues. V gave up 4 bases and J gave up 1 base, with 11 bases separating them. The CDR3 here is CASSPETGNTEAFL. The CDR3 bases are TGTGCCAGCAGCCCGGAGACAGGGAACACTGAAGCTTTCCTT.

V usage is TRBV6-5 and J usage is TRBJ2-7; 12 positions agree with TRBD1. Germline trimming cut 4 bases from V and 9 bases from J; bases unmatched to any gene: 7. The CDR3 loop spans 14 amino acids. Germline V lookup: CDR1 MNHEY, CDR2 SVGAGI. The CDR3 spells CASSSRGQGARQYF. The CDR3, as DNA: TGTGCCAGCAGTTCCCGGGGACAGGGGGCGAGGCAGTACTTC.

This sequence joins TRBV7-9 and TRBJ2-3; 9 nucleotides line up with TRBD2. The CDR3 runs to 13 residues. The V gene end was trimmed by 6 bases and the J gene end by 6 bases; junction bases not matched to a gene: 4. CDR1 is SEHNR and CDR2 is FQNEAQ in the germline V gene (reference sequence). The chain's CDR3 is CASSPSGKDTQYF. CDR3 DNA sequence: TGTGCCAGCAGTCCTAGCGGGAAGGATACGCAGTATTTT.

Regarding this clone: The conserved final phenylalanine or tryptophan is absent from the CDR3, which likely points to a read error. CDR3 in amino acids: CASSSGQASNSPLHL. CDR3 nucleotides: TGTGCCAGCAGCTCGGGACAGGCTTCAAATTCACCCCTCCACCTT. The chain joins TRBV6-6 to TRBJ1-6, with 8 bases matching TRBD1. The CDR3 spans 15 residues. CDR1 and CDR2 from the germline V gene are MNHNY and SVGAGI (reference sequence). Trimming at V came to 6 bases and at J to 7 bases, leaving 8 bases not matched to a gene.

V gene TRBV6-6 combines with J gene TRBJ2-7; TRBD2 agrees at 8 bases. The V gene end was trimmed by 6 bases and the J gene end by 2 bases; junction bases not matched to a gene: 9. This CDR3 region has 15 residues. The V gene's germline CDR1 is MNHNY and CDR2 SVGAGI (reference sequence). The CDR3 loop is CASSPGTSVTYEQYF. The CDR3, as DNA: TGTGCCAGCAGCCCCGGGACTAGTGTAACCTACGAGCAGTACTTC.

A note on this clone: Other DNA sequences from this sample encode an identical CDR3 as well. The chain recombines TRBV19 with TRBJ2-7, with D possibly being TRBD2 (5 bases). The germline V gene encodes CDR1 LNHDA and CDR2 SQIVND (reference sequence). The germline V and J ends were trimmed by 5 bases and 4 bases, with 9 bases remaining between them. The CDR3 runs to 12 residues. CDR3: CASSPGGYEQYF. Here the CDR3 DNA reads TGTGCCAGTAGTCCCGGCGGGTACGAGCAGTACTTC.

The chain is built from TRBV7-9 and TRBJ2-1; D not certain. CDR3 size: 14 residues. V lost 1 base and J 10 bases, leaving 14 bases between the germline ends. Germline CDR1 is SEHNR and CDR2 is FQNEAQ (reference sequence). The CDR3 protein is CASSLVSWRSEQFF. The CDR3 DNA follows: TGTGCCAGCAGCTTAGTTTCCTGGCGGTCCGAGCAGTTCTTC.

This clone was detected only a few times. In DNA, the CDR3 is TGTGCCATAGCGGGAGGGGTGTACAATGAGCAGTTCTTC. Its translation is CAIAGGVYNEQFF. The chain is built from TRBV10-3 and TRBJ2-1; TRBD2 matches 10 bases. Germline lookup yields CDR1 ENHRY and CDR2 SYGVKD. V trimming: 9 bases; J trimming: 4 bases; junction bases outside the gene matches: 3. The CDR3 spans 13 residues.

This chain links TRBV7-9 with TRBJ2-2; D may be TRBD1 (5 bases). CDR1 and CDR2 from the germline V gene are SEHNR and FQNEAQ (reference sequence). This CDR3 region has 16 residues. Trimming took off 1 base at V and 4 bases at J, with 13 bases between the two ends. The CDR3 DNA reads as TGTGCCAGCAGCTTAGGGGGCCTCGGCGGCACCGGGGAGCTGTTTTTT. Amino acids: CASSLGGLGGTGELFF.

The chain carries TRBV28 and TRBJ2-7, with 9 nucleotides matching TRBD2. Per germline, CDR1 MDHEN and CDR2 SYDVKM. This CDR3 is 14 amino acids long. V trimming: 6 bases; J trimming: 1 base; junction bases outside the gene matches: 4. The CDR3 DNA follows: TGTGCCAGCAGATCGAGCGGGAGGTCCTACGAGCAGTACTTC. Translated: CASRSSGRSYEQYF.

The V call is TRBV4-3, the J call TRBJ1-2; D not resolved. V was pared by 0 bases and J by 3 bases, with 14 bases between. Germline V CDR1 and CDR2: LGHNA, YSLEER. The CDR3 has 16 amino acids. CDR3 protein: CASSQERESGYYGYTF. Here the CDR3 DNA reads TGCGCCAGCAGCCAAGAGAGGGAGTCGGGGTACTATGGCTACACCTTC.

The chain has TRBV2 and TRBJ2-3; 8 bases match TRBD1. Germline V gene lookup returns CDR1 SNHLY and CDR2 FYNNEI. With 3 bases clipped from V and 1 base from J, the junction kept 3 bases outside the gene matches. The CDR3 spans 15 residues. The CDR3 DNA reads TGTGCCAGCAGTGAGGGACAGGTCCGCACAGATACGCAGTATTTT. This codes for CASSEGQVRTDTQYF.

This clone was observed at least ten times. V gene TRBV5-1 combines with J gene TRBJ1-1; TRBD1 might be the D (5 bases). CDR1 and CDR2 from the germline V gene are SGHRS and YFSETQ. This CDR3 comprises 15 residues. V lost 0 bases and J 6 bases, leaving 15 bases between the germline ends. DNA for the CDR3: TGCGCCAGCAGCTTGGAGGTCAGGGAGGCGGCTGAAGCTTTCTTT. Protein sequence: CASSLEVREAAEAFF.

This chain uses TRBV27 with TRBJ2-7, with a weak D call TRBD1 (5 bases). The CDR3 covers 15 residues. V dropped 3 bases and J dropped 0 bases, with 12 bases sitting between them. Looked up from germline, CDR1 is MNHEY and CDR2 is SMNVEV (reference sequence). The CDR3 spells CASSLSRASSYEQYF. CDR3 sequence (DNA): TGTGCCAGCAGTTTGTCCAGGGCCAGCTCCTACGAGCAGTACTTC.

This clone was counted a few times. The CDR3 coding sequence is TGTGCCAGCAGTTTGGAGGTGACGGGGGAGAACACTGAAGCTTTCTTT. It codes for CASSLEVTGENTEAFF. The chain recombines TRBV28 with TRBJ1-1; tentatively, D is TRBD1 (5 bases). The length of the CDR3 is 16 residues. The V and J ends lost 3 bases and 1 base respectively, with 15 bases between them. From germline, CDR1 is MDHEN and CDR2 SYDVKM.

The rearrangement links TRBV2 to TRBJ2-3; possibly TRBD2 for D (5 bases). This CDR3 spans 15 amino acids. The V and J ends lost 8 bases and 2 bases respectively, with 17 bases between them. CDR1 and CDR2 from the germline V gene are SNHLY and FYNNEI. CDR3 coding DNA: TGTGCCAGCTATCGTAGAGGGCCTCACACAGATACGCAGTATTTT. Residues: CASYRRGPHTDTQYF.

The gene calls are TRBV2 and TRBJ2-1; D call uncertain. The V end lost 6 bases, the J end lost 7 bases, and 7 bases lay between the germline ends. Germline V gives CDR1 SNHLY, CDR2 FYNNEI. This CDR3 region has 11 residues. CDR3 coding DNA: TGTGCCAGCAGCCCCAGGAATGAGCAGTTCTTC. Translated: CASSPRNEQFF.

The chain couples TRBV4-3 to TRBJ2-1; D remains unclear. The CDR3 loop spans 13 amino acids. Trimming shortened V by 0 bases and J by 11 bases, and 11 bases separated the two germline ends. Germline-derived CDR1 and CDR2 are LGHNA and YSLEER. The DNA of the CDR3 is TGCGCCAGCAGCCAAGAGCGGCAGACCCAGCAGTTCTTC. Translation: CASSQERQTQQFF.

The DNA of the CDR3 is TGCAGTGCTAGAGAGACCGGGAAAGCTTTCTTT. This encodes CSARETGKAFF. The gene calls are TRBV20-1 and TRBJ1-1; D unclear. This CDR3 has 11 residues. V was cut by 0 bases and J by 9 bases, with 8 bases left in between. Per the germline V gene, CDR1 is DFQATT and CDR2 is SNEGSKA (reference sequence).

J is TRBJ2-5 and V is TRBV5-1, with 8 bases fitting TRBD1. V was pared by 1 base and J by 5 bases, with 7 bases of the junction left unmatched. The germline gives CDR1 SGHRS, CDR2 YFSETQ. The CDR3 runs to 15 residues. CDR3 in DNA: TGCGCCAGCAGCTTGTGGACAGGGAAGGGTGAGACCCAGTACTTC. Encoded protein: CASSLWTGKGETQYF.

The rearrangement links TRBV18 to TRBJ1-1; TRBD1 matches at 7 bases. The CDR3 runs to 15 residues. Germline CDR1 and CDR2: KGHSH and LQKENI. V lost 6 bases to trimming and J lost 0 bases; unmatched junction nucleotides: 7. CDR3 DNA sequence: TGTGCCAGCTCCTCCGGACAGGCCATGAACACTGAAGCTTTCTTT. Translated: CASSSGQAMNTEAFF.

The V call is TRBV9, the J call TRBJ1-1; 11 bases are shared with TRBD1. The V and J ends lost 4 bases and 11 bases, in that order; junction bases with no gene match: 7. This CDR3 is built from 13 residues. Germline values: CDR1 SGDLS, CDR2 YYNGEE. CDR3 sequence: CASSPRDRGWAFF. The CDR3 DNA follows: TGTGCCAGCAGCCCTAGGGACAGGGGGTGGGCTTTCTTT.

Turning to this clone: No conserved phenylalanine or tryptophan is present at the end of the CDR3, so a read error is the likely explanation. The chain has TRBV7-9 and TRBJ1-6; D might be TRBD1 (5 bases). CDR3 size: 15 residues. Germline lookup yields CDR1 SEHNR and CDR2 FQNEAQ (reference sequence). V was cut by 1 base and J by 6 bases, with 10 bases left in between. The CDR3: CASSLGGDPNSPLHL. CDR3 nucleotide sequence: TGTGCCAGCAGCTTAGGGGGGGACCCTAATTCACCCCTCCACCTT.

The chain combines TRBV9 with TRBJ1-5; no definite D call. Between the trimmed V and J ends, which lost 4 bases and 5 bases, there was a span of 13 bases. The germline gives CDR1 SGDLS, CDR2 YYNGEE. The CDR3 spans 14 residues. Here the CDR3 DNA reads TGTGCCAGCAGCCCTACTATTGGAGATCAGCCCCAGCATTTT. The encoded protein is CASSPTIGDQPQHF.

A few counts support this clone. CDR3 protein: CASRSGHNEQFF. CDR3 nucleotides: TGTGCCAGCAGATCGGGTCACAATGAGCAGTTCTTC. The chain couples TRBV7-9 to TRBJ2-1, with no clear D. V lost 6 bases to trimming and J lost 5 bases, with 8 bases between them. The CDR3 extends over 12 amino acids. Germline V lookup: CDR1 SEHNR, CDR2 FQNEAQ (reference sequence).